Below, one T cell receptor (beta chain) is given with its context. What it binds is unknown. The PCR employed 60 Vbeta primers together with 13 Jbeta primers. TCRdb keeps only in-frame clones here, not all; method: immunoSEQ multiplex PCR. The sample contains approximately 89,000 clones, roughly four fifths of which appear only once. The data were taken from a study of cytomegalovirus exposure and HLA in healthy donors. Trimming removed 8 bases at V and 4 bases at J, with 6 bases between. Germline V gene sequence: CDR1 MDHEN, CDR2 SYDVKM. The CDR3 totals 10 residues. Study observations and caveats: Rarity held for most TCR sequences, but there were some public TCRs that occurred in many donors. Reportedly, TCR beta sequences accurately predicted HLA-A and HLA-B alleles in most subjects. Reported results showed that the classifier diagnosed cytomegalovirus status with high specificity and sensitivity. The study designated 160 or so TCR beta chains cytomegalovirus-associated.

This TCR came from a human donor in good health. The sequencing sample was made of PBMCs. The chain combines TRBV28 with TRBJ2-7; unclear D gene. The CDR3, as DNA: TGTGCCAGCGGCCCGTACGAGCAGTACTTC. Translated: CASGPYEQYF.